These T cell receptor beta chains were read from a single sample in a study of HIV-infected children after antiretroviral therapy interruption. TCRdb called the 3' RACE reads again in MiXCR, with one record for every CDR3 protein. The sample has around 47,000 distinct CDR3 sequences, 4.3% seen once. The specimen was CD45RA+ CD4+ T cells from PBMCs, pooled from several time points, collected from a donor given antiretroviral therapy, either interrupted or continuous. Every receptor here comes from a pool of human donors with HIV. Each CDR3 is given with its conserved first and last residue. Each record gives: J gene, V gene, clone size, D gene, CDR3 DNA, CDR3 protein. A D gene is named only where the DNA matches it firmly. Expanded clones get a size class; other rows say once, few or many, or leave the size out.

J: TRBJ1-6
V: TRBV11-2
size: many
D: TRBD1
DNA: TGTGCCAGCAGCGGAGGGACAGGGGCTGGTTCACCCCTCCACTTT
CDR3: CASSGGTGAGSPLHF

J: TRBJ2-1
V: TRBV30
size: many
D: -
DNA: TGTGCCTGGAGTTCTCTGAGGCAGTCCTACAATGAGCAGTTCTTC
CDR3: CAWSSLRQSYNEQFF

J: TRBJ1-1
V: TRBV12-3/TRBV12-4
size: -
D: TRBD1
DNA: TGTGCCAGCATCCCAGGGGGGGGCCGCCCCGCCCAAGCTTTCTTT
CDR3: CASIPGGGRPAQAFF

J: TRBJ2-6
V: TRBV2
size: -
D: TRBD1
DNA: TGTGCCAGCAGTTGGACAGGTGGCTCTGGGGCCAACGTCCTGACTTTC
CDR3: CASSWTGGSGANVLTF

J: TRBJ1-5
V: TRBV11-2
size: many
D: -
DNA: TGTGCCAGCAGCTTAGTCCCGGGCTGGGCCCAGCATTTT
CDR3: CASSLVPGWAQHF

J: TRBJ2-7
V: TRBV4-1
size: many
D: -
DNA: TGCGCCAGCAGCCAAGTGCCGGGGGATGCCTACGAGCAGTACTTC
CDR3: CASSQVPGDAYEQYF

J: TRBJ1-1
V: TRBV12-5
size: many
D: -
DNA: TGTGCTAGTGGTTTTGGGGGGGGTGCGGACACTGAAGCTTTCTTT
CDR3: CASGFGGGADTEAFF

J: TRBJ2-7
V: TRBV21-1
size: many
D: -
DNA: TGTGCCAGCAGCAAATGCCGGCCCCCAGCCGACGAGCAGTACTTC
CDR3: CASSKCRPPADEQYF

J: TRBJ2-3
V: TRBV10-1
size: -
D: -
DNA: TGCGCCAGCAGTGCGGGGAATACGCAGTATTTT
CDR3: CASSAGNTQYF

J: TRBJ1-2
V: TRBV20-1
size: few
D: -
DNA: TGCAGTGCTATATTCGCTAACTATGGCTACACCTTC
CDR3: CSAIFANYGYTF

J: TRBJ1-4
V: TRBV12-3/TRBV12-4
size: medium-sized
D: TRBD1
DNA: TGTGCCAGCAGTTTCCGACAGGGAAGTAATGAAAAACTGTTTTTT
CDR3: CASSFRQGSNEKLFF

J: TRBJ2-7
V: TRBV13
size: many
D: -
DNA: TGTGCCAGCAGCTCCGGCAGGGAGCAGTACTTC
CDR3: CASSSGREQYF

J: TRBJ2-2
V: TRBV14
size: many
D: -
DNA: TGTGCCAGCAGCCGGGACTTATACACCGGGGAGCTGTTTTTT
CDR3: CASSRDLYTGELFF

J: TRBJ1-6
V: TRBV12-3/TRBV12-4
size: many
D: -
DNA: TGTGCCAGCTCCTTGATTGGATATAATTCACCCCTCCACTTT
CDR3: CASSLIGYNSPLHF

J: TRBJ2-3
V: TRBV15
size: -
D: -
DNA: TGTGCCACCAGTGACTCTACAGGACAGGGGTCTAGCGGGACGCAGTATTTT
CDR3: CATSDSTGQGSSGTQYF

J: TRBJ2-1
V: TRBV7-3
size: -
D: TRBD2
DNA: TGTGCCAGCAGCTTATTCTCTCGGGGGGATGAGCAGTTCTTC
CDR3: CASSLFSRGDEQFF

J: TRBJ1-1
V: TRBV3-1
size: many
D: -
DNA: TGTGCCAGCAGCCAAACAGGGTCTAGGACTGAAGCTTTCTTT
CDR3: CASSQTGSRTEAFF

J: TRBJ2-5
V: TRBV13
size: few
D: -
DNA: TGTGCCAGCAGCCCCACCGACAGAGAGACCCAGTACTTC
CDR3: CASSPTDRETQYF

J: TRBJ2-1
V: TRBV6-1
size: -
D: -
DNA: TGTGCCAGCAGTGATCAGGGGAAGTGGCAGTTCTTC
CDR3: CASSDQGKWQFF

J: TRBJ2-3
V: TRBV29-1
size: many
D: TRBD1
DNA: TGCAGCGAAATACAGGGGGCGGCAGATACGCAGTATTTT
CDR3: CSEIQGAADTQYF

J: TRBJ2-1
V: TRBV2
size: few
D: TRBD2
DNA: TGTGCCAGCAGGACCGGGACTAGCGGGACGAATGAGCAGTTCTTC
CDR3: CASRTGTSGTNEQFF

J: TRBJ2-7
V: TRBV5-8
size: -
D: TRBD1
DNA: TGTGCCAGCAGGGACAGGGCGGGCGAGCAGTACTTC
CDR3: CASRDRAGEQYF